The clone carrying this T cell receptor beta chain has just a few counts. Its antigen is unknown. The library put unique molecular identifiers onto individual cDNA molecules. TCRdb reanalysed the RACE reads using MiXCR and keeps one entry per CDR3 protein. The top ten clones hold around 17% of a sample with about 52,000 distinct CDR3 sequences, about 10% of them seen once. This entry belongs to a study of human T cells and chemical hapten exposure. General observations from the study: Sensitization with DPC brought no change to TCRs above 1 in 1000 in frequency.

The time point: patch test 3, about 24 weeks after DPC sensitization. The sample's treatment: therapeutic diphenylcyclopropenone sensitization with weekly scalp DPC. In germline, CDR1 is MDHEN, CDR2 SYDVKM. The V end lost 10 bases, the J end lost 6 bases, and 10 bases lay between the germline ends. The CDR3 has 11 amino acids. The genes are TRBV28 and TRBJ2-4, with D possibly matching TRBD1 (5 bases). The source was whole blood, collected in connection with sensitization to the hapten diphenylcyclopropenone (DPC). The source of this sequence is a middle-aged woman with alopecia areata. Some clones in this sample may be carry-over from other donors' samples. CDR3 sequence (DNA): TGTGCCACCCAGGGCATAAACATTCAGTACTTC. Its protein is CATQGINIQYF.